This T cell receptor beta chain was captured in a study of cytomegalovirus exposure and HLA in healthy donors. Looked up from germline, CDR1 is SGHNT and CDR2 is YYREEE (reference sequence). Trimming took off 4 bases at V and 0 bases at J, with 13 bases between the two ends. The length of the CDR3 is 15 residues. Study-level points and caveats: In an earlier analysis, most TCR beta V segments were productive about 87% or about 30% of the time. Later work associated 16,951 TCR beta sequences with HLA alleles at 0.05 false discovery rate. An observed cluster of highly shared sequence variants was recorded as a likely sequencing artifact.

In regard to this clone: Antigen unknown.

PCR involved 60 Vbeta and 13 Jbeta primers. Original handling: There were about 80 million unique TCR beta chains by a later count, and some 11 million of them were shared. TCRdb's table, derived via immunoSEQ multiplex PCR, lists solely in-frame clones and lacks some. V, J and clone size reflect that table, while D and trimming were determined from the DNA. The sample's table shows approximately 210,000 clones. The gene calls are TRBV5-4 and TRBJ1-1; weak D call: TRBD1 (6 bases). The sequence came from a woman aged 25 to 39 in good health and CMV-seropositive. The sample consisted of PBMCs. The CDR3 loop reads CASSIQGSVNTEAFF. In DNA form, the CDR3 reads TGTGCCAGCAGCATACAGGGATCCGTGAACACTGAAGCTTTCTTT. The whole variable domain, remainder taken from reference TRBV5-4 and TRBJ1-1, is ETGVTQSPTHLIKTRGQQVTLRCSSQSGHNTVSWYQQALGQGPQFIFQYYREEENGRGNFPPRFSGLQFPNYSSELNVNALELDDSALYLCASSIQGSVNTEAFFGQGTRLTVV.